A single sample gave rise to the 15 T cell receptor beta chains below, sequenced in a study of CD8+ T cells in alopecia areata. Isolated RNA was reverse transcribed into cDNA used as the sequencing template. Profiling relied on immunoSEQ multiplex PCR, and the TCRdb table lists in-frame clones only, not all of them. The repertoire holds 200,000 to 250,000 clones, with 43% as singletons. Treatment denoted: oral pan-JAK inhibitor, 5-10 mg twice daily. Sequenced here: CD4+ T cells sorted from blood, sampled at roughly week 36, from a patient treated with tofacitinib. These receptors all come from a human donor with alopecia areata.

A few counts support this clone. The CDR3 here is CASSPGQGATDTQYF. The CDR3 DNA reads TGTGCCAGCAGTCCAGGACAGGGGGCCACAGATACGCAGTATTTT. This sequence joins TRBV6-6 and TRBJ2-3, with TRBD1 matching over 11 bases. This CDR3 is built from 15 residues. The V gene's germline CDR1 is MNHNY and CDR2 SVGAGI (reference sequence). The V segment lost 5 bases and the J segment 2 bases; nucleotides outside the gene matches: 3.

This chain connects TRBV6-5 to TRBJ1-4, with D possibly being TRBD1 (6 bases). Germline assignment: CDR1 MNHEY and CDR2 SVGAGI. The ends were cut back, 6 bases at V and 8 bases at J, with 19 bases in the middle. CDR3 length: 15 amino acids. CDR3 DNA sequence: TGTGCCAGCAGAAAAGGGGGTACCGGTCCCGAAAAACTGTTTTTT. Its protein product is CASRKGGTGPEKLFF.

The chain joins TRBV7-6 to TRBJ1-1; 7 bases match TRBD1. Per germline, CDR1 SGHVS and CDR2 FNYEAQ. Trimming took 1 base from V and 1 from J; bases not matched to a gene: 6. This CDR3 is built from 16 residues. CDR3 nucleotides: TGTGCCAGCAGCTTAGGGCCGGGACAGCAGAACACTGAAGCTTTCTTT. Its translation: CASSLGPGQQNTEAFF.

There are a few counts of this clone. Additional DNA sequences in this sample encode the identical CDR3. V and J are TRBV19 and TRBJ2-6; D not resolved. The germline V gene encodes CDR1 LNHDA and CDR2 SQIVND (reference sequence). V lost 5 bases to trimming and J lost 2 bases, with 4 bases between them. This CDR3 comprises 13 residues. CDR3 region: CASSPTGANVLTF. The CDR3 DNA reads TGTGCCAGTAGTCCGACTGGGGCCAACGTCCTGACTTTC.

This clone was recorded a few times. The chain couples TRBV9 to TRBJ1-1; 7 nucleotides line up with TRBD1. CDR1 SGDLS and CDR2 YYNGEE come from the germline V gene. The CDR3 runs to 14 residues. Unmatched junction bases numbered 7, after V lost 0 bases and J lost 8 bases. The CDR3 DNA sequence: TGTGCCAGCAGCGTAGAGTCAGGGGGTAAAGAAGCTTTCTTT. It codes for CASSVESGGKEAFF.

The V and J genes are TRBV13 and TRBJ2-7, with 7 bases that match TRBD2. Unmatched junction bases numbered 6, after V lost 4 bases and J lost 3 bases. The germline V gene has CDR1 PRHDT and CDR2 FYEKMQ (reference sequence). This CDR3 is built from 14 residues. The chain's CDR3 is CASSSRGSIYEQYF. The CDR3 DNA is TGTGCCAGCAGCTCACGCGGGAGTATCTACGAGCAGTACTTC. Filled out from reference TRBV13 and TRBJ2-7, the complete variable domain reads AAGVIQSPRHLIKEKRETATLKCYPIPRHDTVYWYQQGPGQDPQFLISFYEKMQSDKGSIPDRFSAQQFSDYHSELNMSSLELGDSALYFCASSSRGSIYEQYFGPGTRLTVT.

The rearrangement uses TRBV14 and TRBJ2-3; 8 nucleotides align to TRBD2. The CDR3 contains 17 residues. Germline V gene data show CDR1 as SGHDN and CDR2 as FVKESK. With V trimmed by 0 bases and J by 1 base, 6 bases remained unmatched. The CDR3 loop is CASSQDPAGGGTDTQYF. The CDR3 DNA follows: TGTGCCAGCAGCCAAGATCCGGCGGGAGGCGGCACAGATACGCAGTATTTT.

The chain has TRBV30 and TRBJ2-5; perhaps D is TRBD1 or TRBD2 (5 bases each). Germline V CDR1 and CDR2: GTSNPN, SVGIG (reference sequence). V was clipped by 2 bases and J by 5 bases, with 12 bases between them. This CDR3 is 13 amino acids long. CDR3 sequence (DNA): TGTGCCTGGAGTCAGTCGGGGCAGGAGACCCAGTACTTC. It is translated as CAWSQSGQETQYF.

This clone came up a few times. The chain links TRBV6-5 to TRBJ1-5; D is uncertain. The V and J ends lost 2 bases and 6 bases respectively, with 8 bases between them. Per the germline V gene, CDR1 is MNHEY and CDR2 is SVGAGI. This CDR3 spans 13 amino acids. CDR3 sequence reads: CASSYAISQPQHF. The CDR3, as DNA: TGTGCCAGCAGTTACGCCATTAGTCAGCCCCAGCATTTT.

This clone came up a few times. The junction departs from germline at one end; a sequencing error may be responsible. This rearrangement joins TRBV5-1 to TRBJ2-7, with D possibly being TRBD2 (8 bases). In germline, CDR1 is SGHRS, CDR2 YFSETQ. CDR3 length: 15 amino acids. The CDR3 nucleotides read TGCGCCAGCAGCTTCGGACAGGCCTCGAGCAGGCGGGGGGCCTTC. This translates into CASSFGQASSRRGAF.

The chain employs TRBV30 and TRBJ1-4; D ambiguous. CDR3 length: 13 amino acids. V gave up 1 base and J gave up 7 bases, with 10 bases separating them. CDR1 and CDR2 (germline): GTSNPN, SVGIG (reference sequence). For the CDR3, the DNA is TGTGCCTGGAGTGCGACCGCAGGTGAAAAACTGTTTTTT. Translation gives CAWSATAGEKLFF.

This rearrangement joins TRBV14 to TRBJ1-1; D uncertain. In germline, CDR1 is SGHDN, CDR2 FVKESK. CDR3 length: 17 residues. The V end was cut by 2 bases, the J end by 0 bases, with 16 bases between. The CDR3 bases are TGTGCCAGCAGCCAACCCCCTTTGGGCAGCATGAACACTGAAGCTTTCTTT. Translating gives CASSQPPLGSMNTEAFF.

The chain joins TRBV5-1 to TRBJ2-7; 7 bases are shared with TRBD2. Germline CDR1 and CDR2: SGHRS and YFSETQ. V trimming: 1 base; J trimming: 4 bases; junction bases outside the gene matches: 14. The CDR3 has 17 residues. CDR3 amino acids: CASSLKGAGLSGYEQYF. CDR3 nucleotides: TGCGCCAGCAGCTTGAAAGGGGCCGGACTTAGCGGGTACGAGCAGTACTTC.

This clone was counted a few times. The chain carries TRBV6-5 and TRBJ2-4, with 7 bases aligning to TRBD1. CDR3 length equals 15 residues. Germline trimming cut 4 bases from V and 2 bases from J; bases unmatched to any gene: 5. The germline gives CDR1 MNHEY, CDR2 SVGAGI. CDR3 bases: TGTGCCAGCAGTTCTACAGGGGTTCCCAAAAACATTCAGTACTTC. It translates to CASSSTGVPKNIQYF.

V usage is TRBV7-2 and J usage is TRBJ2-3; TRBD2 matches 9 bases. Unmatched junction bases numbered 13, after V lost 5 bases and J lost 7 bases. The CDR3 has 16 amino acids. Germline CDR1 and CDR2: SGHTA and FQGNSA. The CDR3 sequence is CASSLDRAGGGYTQYF. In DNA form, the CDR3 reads TGTGCCAGCAGCCTCGACCGAGCGGGAGGAGGTTATACGCAGTATTTT. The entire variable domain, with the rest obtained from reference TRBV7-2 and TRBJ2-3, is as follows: GAGVSQSPSNKVTEKGKDVELRCDPISGHTALYWYRQSLGQGLEFLIYFQGNSAPDKSGLPSDRFSAERTGGSVSTLTIQRTQQEDSAVYLCASSLDRAGGGYTQYFGPGTRLTVL.